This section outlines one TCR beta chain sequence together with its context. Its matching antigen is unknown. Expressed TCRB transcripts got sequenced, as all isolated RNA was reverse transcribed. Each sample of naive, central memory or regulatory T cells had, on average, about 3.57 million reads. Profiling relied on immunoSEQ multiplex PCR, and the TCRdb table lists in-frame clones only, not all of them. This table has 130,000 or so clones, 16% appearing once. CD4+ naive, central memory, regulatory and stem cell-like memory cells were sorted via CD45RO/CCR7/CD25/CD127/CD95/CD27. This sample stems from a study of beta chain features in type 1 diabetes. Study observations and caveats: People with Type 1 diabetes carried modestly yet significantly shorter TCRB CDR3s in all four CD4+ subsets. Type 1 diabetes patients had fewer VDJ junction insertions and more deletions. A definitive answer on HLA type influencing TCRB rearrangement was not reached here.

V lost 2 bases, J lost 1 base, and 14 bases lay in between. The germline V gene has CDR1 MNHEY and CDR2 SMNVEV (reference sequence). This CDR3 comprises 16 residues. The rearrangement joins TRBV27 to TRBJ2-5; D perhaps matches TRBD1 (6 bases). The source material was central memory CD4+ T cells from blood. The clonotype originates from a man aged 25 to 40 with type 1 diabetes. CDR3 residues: CASSLGLQGSQETQYF. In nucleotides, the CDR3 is TGTGCCAGCAGTTTAGGCCTACAGGGAAGCCAAGAGACCCAGTACTTC.